Below, 17 T cell receptor beta chains from the same sample are listed, as sequenced in a study of technical replicates of blood from a handful of donors. The protocol was immunoSEQ multiplex PCR, while the TCRdb copy is restricted to in-frame clones and leaves out a portion. This table holds more than 65,000 clones, 80% to 95% found once. Source material: T cells isolated from PBMCs. Receptors originate from a human donor in good health.

The chain has TRBV5-1 and TRBJ2-5, with TRBD2 matching over 9 bases. CDR1 SGHRS and CDR2 YFSETQ come from the germline V gene. CDR3 length: 14 residues. Trimming took 0 bases from V and 3 from J; bases not matched to a gene: 0. Here the CDR3 reads CASSLASGKETQYF. The DNA for the CDR3 is TGCGCCAGCAGCTTGGCTAGCGGGAAAGAGACCCAGTACTTC.

The chain is built from TRBV4-1 and TRBJ1-2, with D hard to call. V was trimmed by 0 bases and J by 4 bases, leaving 15 bases between them. Looked up from germline, CDR1 is MGHRA and CDR2 is YSYEKL. The CDR3 has 16 residues. The CDR3 DNA sequence: TGCGCCAGCAGCCAAGATCTTCGGGGTCCCCTCTATGGCTACACCTTC. It encodes CASSQDLRGPLYGYTF.

The V call is TRBV5-1, the J call TRBJ2-3; 8 positions match TRBD2. Trimming cost V 0 bases and J 2 bases; bases outside gene matches: 2. This CDR3 comprises 15 residues. CDR1 and CDR2 from the germline V gene are SGHRS and YFSETQ. CDR3 sequence reads: CASSLALADTDTQYF. CDR3 DNA: TGCGCCAGCAGCTTGGCACTAGCGGACACAGATACGCAGTATTTT.

V gene TRBV19 combines with J gene TRBJ2-1; 11 positions agree with TRBD2. CDR3 length: 16 amino acids. Germline lookup yields CDR1 LNHDA and CDR2 SQIVND (reference sequence). Losses at the gene ends were 1 base for V and 6 bases for J; bases not matched to a gene: 5. CDR3 coding DNA: TGTGCCAGTAGTATAGTAGCGGGAGGGCCCGGCAATGAGCAGTTCTTC. Protein: CASSIVAGGPGNEQFF.

The J gene is TRBJ2-7, the V gene TRBV11-2; 8 bases are shared with TRBD2. The CDR3 runs to 15 residues. Germline-derived CDR1 and CDR2 are SGHAT and FQNNGV. With 5 bases clipped from V and 2 bases from J, the junction kept 8 bases outside the gene matches. The CDR3 bases are TGTGCCAGCAGCGCCCTAGCGGGCACTGCCTACGAGCAGTACTTC. It is translated as CASSALAGTAYEQYF.

J is TRBJ1-2 and V is TRBV15, with a weak D call TRBD1 (6 bases). CDR1 is LNHNV, CDR2 YYDKDF, per germline (reference sequence). V was trimmed by 0 bases and J by 5 bases, leaving 13 bases between them. The CDR3 has 15 amino acids. The CDR3 DNA reads TGTGCCACCAGCAGAGATAGGGGGACCCTATATGGCTACACCTTC. This gives the protein CATSRDRGTLYGYTF.

This clone was detected once. The chain combines TRBV29-1 with TRBJ1-2; D may be TRBD1 (6 bases). Deletions cut 8 bases from V and 10 bases from J, with 17 bases between. This CDR3 region has 11 residues. Germline V CDR1 and CDR2: SQVTM, ANQGSEA. CDR3 in DNA: TGCAGCATCAAACAGGGAAAGGACTACACCTTC. It codes for CSIKQGKDYTF.

The chain is built from TRBV30 and TRBJ2-1, with 11 positions matching TRBD2. Germline-derived CDR1 and CDR2 are GTSNPN and SVGIG (reference sequence). This CDR3 is 14 amino acids long. J was trimmed by 4 bases and V by 5 bases; bases with no gene match: 4. The CDR3 sequence: CAWATSGSYNEQFF. The CDR3 nucleotides read TGTGCCTGGGCAACTAGCGGGAGTTACAATGAGCAGTTCTTC.

The chain combines TRBV7-8 with TRBJ2-7; TRBD2 might be the D (5 bases). The CDR3 loop spans 16 amino acids. V lost 5 bases, J lost 3 bases, and 20 bases lay in between. CDR1 is SGHVS and CDR2 is FQNEAQ in the germline V gene. The CDR3 sequence: CASSLRSGISSYEQYF. In DNA form, the CDR3 reads TGTGCCAGCAGCCTCCGGTCGGGGATATCGAGCTACGAGCAGTACTTC.

The chain has TRBV29-1 and TRBJ1-2; D is ambiguous. Germline CDR1 SQVTM, CDR2 ANQGSEA. This CDR3 region has 13 residues. Trimming took off 1 base at V and 5 bases at J, with 11 bases between the two ends. In nucleotides, the CDR3 is TGCAGCGTTGAAGCCATCAGTGCTTATGGCTACACCTTC. Amino acids: CSVEAISAYGYTF.

The rearrangement links TRBV11-2 to TRBJ2-5; no clear D. The CDR3 extends over 15 amino acids. V was clipped by 1 base and J by 1 base, with 10 bases between them. The V gene's germline CDR1 is SGHAT and CDR2 FQNNGV. CDR3 nucleotide sequence: TGTGCCAGCAGCTTAGCCGCGTACCGCCAAGAGACCCAGTACTTC. Amino acid sequence: CASSLAAYRQETQYF.

The V gene is TRBV11-2, the J gene TRBJ2-7; 14 bases line up with TRBD2. Germline trimming cut 5 bases from V and 1 base from J; bases unmatched to any gene: 1. The CDR3 spans 15 residues. CDR1 and CDR2 (germline): SGHAT, FQNNGV. The CDR3: CASSRLAGGSYEQYF. The CDR3 region has the DNA TGTGCCAGCAGCCGACTAGCGGGAGGGTCCTACGAGCAGTACTTC.

V and J are TRBV7-9 and TRBJ2-1; 9 nucleotides align to TRBD2. Trimming at V came to 1 base and at J to 9 bases, leaving 13 bases not matched to a gene. Germline CDR1 and CDR2: SEHNR and FQNEAQ (reference sequence). This CDR3 contains 17 residues. The CDR3 loop reads CASSLDGSGRYGTEQFF. DNA of the CDR3: TGTGCCAGCAGCTTAGATGGTAGCGGGAGATATGGTACTGAGCAGTTCTTC.

The chain uses TRBV4-2 and TRBJ2-7; 8 nucleotides match TRBD2. CDR1 LGHNA and CDR2 YNFKEQ come from the germline V gene. The CDR3 covers 17 residues. J gave up 0 bases and V 0 bases, and 7 bases lay outside the gene matches. The CDR3 protein is CASSQDLAGTSSYEQYF. The DNA of the CDR3 is TGTGCCAGCAGCCAAGATTTAGCGGGGACTAGCTCCTACGAGCAGTACTTC.

The J gene is TRBJ2-7, the V gene TRBV7-8; D is possibly TRBD1 (5 bases). The V gene lost 0 bases and the J gene lost 4 bases, with 10 bases spanning the gap. Germline CDR1 reads SGHVS; CDR2 reads FQNEAQ. The CDR3 is 14 residues long. This chain's CDR3 is CASSLAQDFYEQYF. Here the CDR3 DNA reads TGTGCCAGCAGCTTAGCACAGGATTTTTACGAGCAGTACTTC.

The chain links TRBV21-1 to TRBJ2-5; the table calls TRBD1, which could not be checked here. TRBV21-1 is designated a pseudogene. This CDR3 spans 15 amino acids. The CDR3 DNA reads as TGTGCCAGCAGCAAAGACGGGGACAACGAAGAGACCCAGTACTTC. This sequence encodes CASSKDGDNEETQYF.

This chain joins TRBV7-2 and TRBJ2-1; 7 nucleotides align to TRBD2. Germline V gene data show CDR1 as SGHTA and CDR2 as FQGNSA. CDR3 length equals 14 residues. V lost 0 bases to trimming and J lost 15 bases; unmatched junction nucleotides: 11. This chain's CDR3 is CASSLALGEGQWFF. CDR3 coding DNA: TGTGCCAGCAGCTTAGCGCTGGGGGAGGGCCAATGGTTCTTC.